These 6 T cell receptor beta chains were all obtained from the same sample, sequenced in a study of CD8+CD57+ T cells in acquired aplastic anemia. Patients selected for sequencing had displayed CD8+CD57+ cell expansion by flow cytometry. The study profiled TCR beta VDJ and CDR3 using genomic DNA as template. Using its own MiXCR run on the reads, TCRdb lists one record per CDR3 protein. The repertoire includes under 350,000 distinct CDR3 sequences, approximately 57% of them detected once, and under 1.5% sits in the top ten. The source material was sorted CD4+, CD8+, or CD8+CD57+ T cells (not recorded which) from PBMCs. These TCRs come from a human donor with aplastic anemia.

V usage is TRBV20-1 and J usage is TRBJ2-7; maybe TRBD1 (6 bases). V lost 3 bases to trimming and J lost 2 bases, with 14 bases between them. The CDR3 extends over 14 amino acids. CDR1 is DFQATT, CDR2 SNEGSKA, per germline (reference sequence). CDR3: CSASDWDKAYEQYF. The CDR3 bases are TGCAGTGCTAGCGATTGGGACAAAGCCTACGAGCAGTACTTC.

On this clonotype: Sequence at one end of the junction differs from germline and may be a read error. The gene calls are TRBV7-9 and TRBJ2-7, with D tentatively TRBD1 (5 bases). Germline values: CDR1 SEHNR, CDR2 FQNEAQ (reference sequence). The CDR3 is 13 residues long. The CDR3 DNA is TGTGCCAGCAGCTTAGGGGGCCTTTACGAGCAGCACTTC. Protein sequence: CASSLGGLYEQHF.

At least ten counts were recorded for this clonotype. The chain recombines TRBV6-5 with TRBJ2-5; 13 bases are a match to TRBD2. After removal of 0 bases from V and 8 bases from J, the junction contained 9 bases not matched to a gene. CDR3 length equals 17 residues. Germline V lookup: CDR1 MNHEY, CDR2 SVGAGI. CDR3 in amino acids: CASSYSSLAGGALTQYF. The CDR3 DNA is TGTGCCAGCAGTTACTCGTCACTAGCGGGGGGGGCACTAACCCAGTACTTC.

This chain uses TRBV7-2 with TRBJ2-7, with a tentative D call TRBD1 (5 bases). The CDR3 runs 15 residues. The V end lost 1 base, the J end lost 4 bases, and 14 bases lay between the germline ends. Germline V CDR1 and CDR2: SGHTA, FQGNSA. The CDR3 here is CASSLETVGSYEQYF. For the CDR3, the DNA is TGTGCCAGCAGCTTAGAGACAGTGGGGTCTTACGAGCAGTACTTC.

V gene TRBV19 combines with J gene TRBJ1-2; 11 nucleotides agree with TRBD1. Germline V gene sequence: CDR1 LNHDA, CDR2 SQIVND (reference sequence). The trim removed 6 bases at V and 5 bases at J, leaving 5 bases unmatched. The CDR3 sequence is 14 residues long. The CDR3 region is CASRGQGARYGYTF. CDR3 coding DNA: TGTGCCAGTAGAGGACAGGGGGCGCGATATGGCTACACCTTC. The full variable domain, with the rest looked up from reference TRBV19 and TRBJ1-2, is DGGITQSPKYLFRKEGQNVTLSCEQNLNHDAMYWYRQDPGQGLRLIYYSQIVNDFQKGDIAEGYSVSREKKESFPLTVTSAQKNPTAFYLCASRGQGARYGYTFGSGTRLTVV.

In regard to this clonotype: The junction does not match germline at one end; this may be a read error. V usage is TRBV7-6 and J usage is TRBJ2-3; D possibly corresponds to TRBD1 (7 bases). The CDR3 consists of 15 residues. Germline lookup yields CDR1 SGHVS and CDR2 FNYEAQ. The CDR3 DNA sequence: TGTGCCGGCAGCTTAGGAGGGGGCCGCACGGATACGCAGTATTTT. Translating gives CAGSLGGGRTDTQYF.